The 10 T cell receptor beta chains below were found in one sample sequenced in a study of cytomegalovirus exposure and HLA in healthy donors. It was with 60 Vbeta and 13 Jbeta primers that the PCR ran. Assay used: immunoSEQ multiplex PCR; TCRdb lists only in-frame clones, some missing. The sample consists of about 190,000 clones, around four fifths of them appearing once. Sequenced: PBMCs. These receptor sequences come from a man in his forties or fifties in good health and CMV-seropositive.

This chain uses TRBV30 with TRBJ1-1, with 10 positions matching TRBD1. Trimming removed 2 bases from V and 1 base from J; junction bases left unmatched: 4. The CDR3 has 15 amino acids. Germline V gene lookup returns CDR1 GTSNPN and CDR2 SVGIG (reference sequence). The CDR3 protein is CAWSRGQGRNTEAFF. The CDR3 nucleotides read TGTGCCTGGAGTAGGGGACAGGGGAGGAACACTGAAGCTTTCTTT.

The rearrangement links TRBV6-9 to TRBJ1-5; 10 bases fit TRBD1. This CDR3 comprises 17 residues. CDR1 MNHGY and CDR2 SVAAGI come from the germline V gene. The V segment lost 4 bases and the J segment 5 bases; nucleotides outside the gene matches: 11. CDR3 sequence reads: CASSSRPGTGEYQPQHF. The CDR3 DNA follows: TGTGCCAGCAGTTCACGTCCCGGGACAGGGGAATATCAGCCCCAGCATTTT.

CDR3 in DNA: TGTGCCAGCAGCCAGGCGCTAGCGGACAGTAAAGAGACCCAGTACTTC. Residues: CASSQALADSKETQYF. This chain links TRBV4-2 with TRBJ2-5, with D possibly matching TRBD2 (7 bases). Per the germline V gene, CDR1 is LGHNA and CDR2 is YNFKEQ. The CDR3 runs to 16 residues. Trimming stripped 3 bases from V and 3 bases from J, with 17 bases between.

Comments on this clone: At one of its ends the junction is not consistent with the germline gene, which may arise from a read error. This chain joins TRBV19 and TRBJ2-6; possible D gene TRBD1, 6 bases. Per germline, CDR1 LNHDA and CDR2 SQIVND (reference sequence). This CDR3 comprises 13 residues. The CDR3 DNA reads TGTGCCAGTAGTACTCTGGGGGCCAACGGCCTGACTTTC. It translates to CASSTLGANGLTF.

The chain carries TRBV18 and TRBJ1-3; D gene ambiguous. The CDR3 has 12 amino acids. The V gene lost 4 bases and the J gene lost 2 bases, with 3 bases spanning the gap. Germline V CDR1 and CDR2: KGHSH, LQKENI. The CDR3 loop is CASSRTGNTIYF. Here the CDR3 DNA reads TGTGCCAGCTCACGTACTGGAAACACCATATATTTT. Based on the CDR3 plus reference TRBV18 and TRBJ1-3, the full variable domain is NAGVMQNPRHLVRRRGQEARLRCSPMKGHSHVYWYRQLPEEGLKFMVYLQKENIIDESGMPKERFSAEFPKEGPSILRIQQVVRGDSAAYFCASSRTGNTIYFGEGSWLTVV.

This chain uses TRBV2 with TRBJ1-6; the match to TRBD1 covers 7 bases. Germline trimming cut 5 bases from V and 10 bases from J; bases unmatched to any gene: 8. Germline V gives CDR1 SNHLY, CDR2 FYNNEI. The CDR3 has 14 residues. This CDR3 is CASSLTGVGSPLHF. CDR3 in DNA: TGTGCCAGCAGTCTAACAGGGGTAGGATCACCCCTCCACTTT.

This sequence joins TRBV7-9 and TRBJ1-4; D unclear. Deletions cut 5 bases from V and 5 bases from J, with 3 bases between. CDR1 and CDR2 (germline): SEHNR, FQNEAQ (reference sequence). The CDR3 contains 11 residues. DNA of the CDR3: TGTGCCAGCAGCCGGAATGAAAAACTGTTTTTT. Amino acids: CASSRNEKLFF. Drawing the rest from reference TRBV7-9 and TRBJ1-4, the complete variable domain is DTGVSQNPRHKITKRGQNVTFRCDPISEHNRLYWYRQTLGQGPEFLTYFQNEAQLEKSRLLSDRFSAERPKGSFSTLEIQRTEQGDSAMYLCASSRNEKLFFGSGTQLSVL.

For the CDR3, the DNA is TGTGCCAGCAGCATGGGGGCACCCACTGAAGCTTTCTTT. Translation gives CASSMGAPTEAFF. This chain links TRBV5-6 with TRBJ1-1; tentatively, D is TRBD1 (6 bases). Trimming stripped 4 bases from V and 4 bases from J, with 11 bases between. There are 13 residues in the CDR3. The germline V gene has CDR1 SGHDT and CDR2 YYEEEE.

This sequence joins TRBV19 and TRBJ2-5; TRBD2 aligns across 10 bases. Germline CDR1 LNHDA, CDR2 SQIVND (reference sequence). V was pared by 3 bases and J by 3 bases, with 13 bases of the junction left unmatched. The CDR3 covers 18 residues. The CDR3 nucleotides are TGTGCCAGTAGTATCTCTGCCCTCGCTAGCGGGAGCGAAGAGACCCAGTACTTC. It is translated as CASSISALASGSEETQYF.

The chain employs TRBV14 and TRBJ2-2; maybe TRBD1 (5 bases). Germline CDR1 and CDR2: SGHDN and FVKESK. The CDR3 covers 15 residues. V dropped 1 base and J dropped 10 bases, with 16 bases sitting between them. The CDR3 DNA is TGTGCCAGCAGCCAAGCTTTGACAGTGAATTTGGAGCTGTTTTTT. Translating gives CASSQALTVNLELFF.